The rows below give T cell receptor beta chains drawn from one sample of a study of glioma-infiltrating T cells after dendritic cell vaccination. Data came from immunoSEQ multiplex PCR; TCRdb stores just in-frame clones and leaves some out. The table shows 55,000 to 70,000 clones, with approximately 85% occurring only once. Sequencing used blood, obtained before dendritic cell vaccination. These receptors were taken from a human donor with glioblastoma. Each CDR3 is given with its conserved first and last residue. The order of the fields is clone size, D gene, V gene, J gene, CDR3 protein. D genes are given only for firm matches. The size entry is marked missing in some rows and otherwise reads once, few, many or a size class.

clone size: -; D gene: TRBD2; V gene: TRBV19; J gene: TRBJ2-2; CDR3 protein: CASSSRTSGGNTGELFF
clone size: -; D gene: TRBD1; V gene: TRBV18; J gene: TRBJ2-7; CDR3 protein: CASSPGTAYEQYF
clone size: -; D gene: TRBD1; V gene: TRBV5-8; J gene: TRBJ1-1; CDR3 protein: CASSLLQGHHEAFF
clone size: few; D gene: TRBD1; V gene: TRBV7-8; J gene: TRBJ1-4; CDR3 protein: CASSPRDRFNEKLFF
clone size: -; D gene: -; V gene: TRBV4-2; J gene: TRBJ1-2; CDR3 protein: CASSQLGGGQGGYTF
clone size: once; D gene: -; V gene: TRBV15; J gene: TRBJ2-1; CDR3 protein: CATSRDAALAGQQFF
clone size: -; D gene: -; V gene: TRBV28; J gene: TRBJ1-2; CDR3 protein: CASTPGGGYTF
clone size: -; D gene: -; V gene: TRBV2; J gene: TRBJ1-6; CDR3 protein: CASSEGLDLLHF
clone size: -; D gene: TRBD1; V gene: TRBV2; J gene: TRBJ1-5; CDR3 protein: CASSGTGFSQPQHF
clone size: -; D gene: -; V gene: TRBV5-5; J gene: TRBJ2-7; CDR3 protein: CASSLAIGRNYEQYF
clone size: -; D gene: TRBD1; V gene: TRBV27; J gene: TRBJ1-5; CDR3 protein: CASSSTGLGNQPQHF
clone size: -; D gene: -; V gene: TRBV25-1; J gene: TRBJ1-1; CDR3 protein: CASSASGEFGTEAFF
clone size: -; D gene: -; V gene: TRBV6-1; J gene: TRBJ1-2; CDR3 protein: CASRGGGDHYGYTF
clone size: once; D gene: -; V gene: TRBV6-1; J gene: TRBJ1-2; CDR3 protein: CASSERGNGYTF
clone size: -; D gene: TRBD1; V gene: TRBV6-6; J gene: TRBJ1-1; CDR3 protein: CASSYGTGNTEAFF
clone size: once; D gene: -; V gene: TRBV5-6; J gene: TRBJ2-3; CDR3 protein: CASSLISQPTDTQYF
clone size: -; D gene: TRBD1; V gene: TRBV29-1; J gene: TRBJ2-5; CDR3 protein: CSAYLRGRVVKETQYF
clone size: -; D gene: TRBD1; V gene: TRBV5-6; J gene: TRBJ1-5; CDR3 protein: CASSSGTGGSNQPQHF
clone size: -; D gene: TRBD1; V gene: TRBV5-5; J gene: TRBJ2-2; CDR3 protein: CASSLRSGGTGELFF
clone size: once; D gene: -; V gene: TRBV11-2; J gene: TRBJ1-5; CDR3 protein: CASSLGPSQPQHF
clone size: -; D gene: -; V gene: TRBV6-5; J gene: TRBJ2-1; CDR3 protein: CASSYFGIYNEQFF
clone size: -; D gene: -; V gene: TRBV10-3; J gene: TRBJ2-2; CDR3 protein: CAISPSSNTGELFF
clone size: -; D gene: -; V gene: TRBV19; J gene: TRBJ2-5; CDR3 protein: CASSISREETQYF
clone size: -; D gene: TRBD1; V gene: TRBV2; J gene: -; CDR3 protein: CASKTGGTVYEQYF